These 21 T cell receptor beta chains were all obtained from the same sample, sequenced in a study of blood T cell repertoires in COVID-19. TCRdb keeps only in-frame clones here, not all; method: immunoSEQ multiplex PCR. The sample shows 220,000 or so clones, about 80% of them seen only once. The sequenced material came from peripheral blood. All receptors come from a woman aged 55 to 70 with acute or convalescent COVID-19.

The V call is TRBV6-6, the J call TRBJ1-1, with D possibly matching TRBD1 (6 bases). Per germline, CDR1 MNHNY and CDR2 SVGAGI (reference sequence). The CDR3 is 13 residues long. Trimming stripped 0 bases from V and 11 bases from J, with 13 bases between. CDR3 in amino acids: CASSYSTGGDAFF. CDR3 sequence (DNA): TGTGCCAGCAGTTACTCGACAGGCGGTGACGCTTTCTTT.

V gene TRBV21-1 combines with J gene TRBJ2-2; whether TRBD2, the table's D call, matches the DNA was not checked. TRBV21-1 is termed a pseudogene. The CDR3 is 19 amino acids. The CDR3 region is CASSLRRGSGVMNTGELFF. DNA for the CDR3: TGTGCCAGCAGCCTACGGCGTGGAAGCGGAGTTATGAACACCGGGGAGCTGTTTTTT.

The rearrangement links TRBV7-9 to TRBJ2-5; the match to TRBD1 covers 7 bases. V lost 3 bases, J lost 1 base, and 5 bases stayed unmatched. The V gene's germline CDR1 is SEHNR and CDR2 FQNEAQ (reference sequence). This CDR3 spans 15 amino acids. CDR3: CASSLARGFQETQYF. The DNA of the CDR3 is TGTGCCAGCAGCTTGGCCAGGGGGTTCCAAGAGACCCAGTACTTC.

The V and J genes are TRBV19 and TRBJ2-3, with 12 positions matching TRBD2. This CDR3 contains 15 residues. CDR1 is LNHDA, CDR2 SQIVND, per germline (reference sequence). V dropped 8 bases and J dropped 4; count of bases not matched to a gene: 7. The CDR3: CASSSGGGLADTQYF. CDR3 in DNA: TGTGCCAGTTCTAGCGGGGGGGGACTAGCAGATACGCAGTATTTT.

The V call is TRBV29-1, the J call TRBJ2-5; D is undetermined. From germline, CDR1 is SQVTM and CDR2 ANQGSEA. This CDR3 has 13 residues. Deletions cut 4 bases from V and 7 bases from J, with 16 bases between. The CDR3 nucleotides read TGCAGCGTTGTTGGGCACAGATTGCCGACCCAGTACTTC. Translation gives CSVVGHRLPTQYF.

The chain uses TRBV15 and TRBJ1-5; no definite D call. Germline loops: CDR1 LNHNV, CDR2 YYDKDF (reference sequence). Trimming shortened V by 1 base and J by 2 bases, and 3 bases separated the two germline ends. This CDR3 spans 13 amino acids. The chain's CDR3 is CATSRVGNQPQHF. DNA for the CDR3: TGTGCCACCAGCAGAGTCGGCAATCAGCCCCAGCATTTT.

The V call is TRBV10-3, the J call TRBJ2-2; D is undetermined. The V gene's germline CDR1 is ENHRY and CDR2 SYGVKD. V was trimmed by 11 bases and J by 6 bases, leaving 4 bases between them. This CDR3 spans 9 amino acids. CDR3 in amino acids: CAPSGELFF. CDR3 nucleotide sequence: TGTGCCCCCTCCGGGGAGCTGTTTTTT.

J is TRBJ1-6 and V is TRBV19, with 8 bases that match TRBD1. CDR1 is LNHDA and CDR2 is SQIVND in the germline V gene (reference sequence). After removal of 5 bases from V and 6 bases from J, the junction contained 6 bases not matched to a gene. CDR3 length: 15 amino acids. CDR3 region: CASSPTGAFNSPLHF. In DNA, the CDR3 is TGTGCCAGTAGTCCGACAGGGGCTTTTAATTCACCCCTCCACTTT.

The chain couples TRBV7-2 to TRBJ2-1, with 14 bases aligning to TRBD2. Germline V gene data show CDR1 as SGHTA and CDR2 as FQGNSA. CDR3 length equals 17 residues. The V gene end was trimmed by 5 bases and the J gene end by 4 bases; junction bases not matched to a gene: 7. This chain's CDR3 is CASSPRLAGGQYNEQFF. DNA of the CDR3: TGTGCCAGCAGCCCGAGACTAGCGGGGGGGCAGTACAATGAGCAGTTCTTC.

In nucleotides, the CDR3 is TGTGCCAGCAGCTTGTCCGCTAGCGGGGGTGATACGCAGTATTTT. It codes for CASSLSASGGDTQYF. The chain carries TRBV5-4 and TRBJ2-3, with 10 bases matching TRBD2. The CDR3 runs to 15 residues. From germline, CDR1 is SGHNT and CDR2 YYREEE (reference sequence). V trimming: 1 base; J trimming: 6 bases; junction bases outside the gene matches: 5.

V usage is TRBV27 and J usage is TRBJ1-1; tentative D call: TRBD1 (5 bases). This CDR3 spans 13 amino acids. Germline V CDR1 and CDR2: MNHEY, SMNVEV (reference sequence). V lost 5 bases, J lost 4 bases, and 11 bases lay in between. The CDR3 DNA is TGTGCCAGCAGTAATCAGGGTTCCACTGAAGCTTTCTTT. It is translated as CASSNQGSTEAFF.

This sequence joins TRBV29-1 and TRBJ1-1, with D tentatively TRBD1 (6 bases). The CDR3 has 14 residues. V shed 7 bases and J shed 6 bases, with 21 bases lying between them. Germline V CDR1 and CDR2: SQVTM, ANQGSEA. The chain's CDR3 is CSANTGYRPAEAFF. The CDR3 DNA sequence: TGCAGCGCCAACACAGGGTACCGACCCGCTGAAGCTTTCTTT.

The CDR3 is CASSFVYGYTF. The CDR3 DNA is TGTGCCAGCAGTTTCGTCTATGGCTACACCTTC. V is TRBV28 and J is TRBJ1-2; D ambiguous. There are 11 residues in the CDR3. Per germline, CDR1 MDHEN and CDR2 SYDVKM. V lost 3 bases and J lost 4, with 3 bases in between.

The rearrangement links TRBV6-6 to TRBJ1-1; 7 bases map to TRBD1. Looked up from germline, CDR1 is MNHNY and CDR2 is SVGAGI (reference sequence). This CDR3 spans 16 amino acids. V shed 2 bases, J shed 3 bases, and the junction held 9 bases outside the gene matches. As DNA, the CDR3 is TGTGCCAGCAGTTACGGTGAGGGGGCCGTCTACACTGAAGCTTTCTTT. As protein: CASSYGEGAVYTEAFF.

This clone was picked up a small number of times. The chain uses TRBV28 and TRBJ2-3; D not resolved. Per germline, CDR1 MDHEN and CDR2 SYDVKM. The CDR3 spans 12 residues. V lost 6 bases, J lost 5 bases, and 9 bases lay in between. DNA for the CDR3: TGTGCCAGCAGCTTTTCCGGAGATACGCAGTATTTT. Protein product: CASSFSGDTQYF. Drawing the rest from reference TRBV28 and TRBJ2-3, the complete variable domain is DVKVTQSSRYLVKRTGEKVFLECVQDMDHENMFWYRQDPGLGLRLIYFSYDVKMKEKGDIPEGYSVSREKKERFSLILESASTNQTSMYLCASSFSGDTQYFGPGTRLTVL.

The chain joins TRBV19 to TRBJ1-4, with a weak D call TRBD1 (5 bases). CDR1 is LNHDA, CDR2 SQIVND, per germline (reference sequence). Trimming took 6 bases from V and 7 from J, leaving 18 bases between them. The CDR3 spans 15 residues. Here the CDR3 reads CASRPSGTGGEKLFF. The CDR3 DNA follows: TGTGCCAGTAGACCTTCCGGGACGGGAGGTGAAAAACTGTTTTTT.

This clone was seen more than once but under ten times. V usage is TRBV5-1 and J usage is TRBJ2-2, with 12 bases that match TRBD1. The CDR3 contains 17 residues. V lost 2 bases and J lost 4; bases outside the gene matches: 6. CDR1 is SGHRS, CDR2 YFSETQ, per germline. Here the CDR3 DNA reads TGCGCCAGCAGCTTAGGGACAGGGGGCACCAGCACCGGGGAGCTGTTTTTT. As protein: CASSLGTGGTSTGELFF.

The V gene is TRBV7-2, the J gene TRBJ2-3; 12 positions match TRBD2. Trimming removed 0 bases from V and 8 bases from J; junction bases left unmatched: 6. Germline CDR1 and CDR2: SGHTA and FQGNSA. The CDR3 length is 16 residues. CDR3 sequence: CASSLASSGGVGTQYF. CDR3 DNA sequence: TGTGCCAGCAGCTTAGCTTCTAGCGGGGGGGTCGGTACGCAGTATTTT.

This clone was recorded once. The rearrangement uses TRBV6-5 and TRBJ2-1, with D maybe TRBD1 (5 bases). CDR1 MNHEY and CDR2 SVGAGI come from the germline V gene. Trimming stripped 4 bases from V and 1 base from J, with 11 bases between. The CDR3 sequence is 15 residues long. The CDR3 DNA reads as TGTGCCAGCAGTTCGCGCAGGGTTTCCTACAATGAGCAGTTCTTC. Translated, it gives CASSSRRVSYNEQFF.

CDR3 sequence (DNA): TGTGCCAGCAGCGTAGGGCTAGCGGGAGTTGAGCAGTTCTTC. It is translated as CASSVGLAGVEQFF. The chain combines TRBV9 with TRBJ2-1; the match to TRBD2 covers 10 bases. The CDR3 contains 14 residues. CDR1 is SGDLS and CDR2 is YYNGEE in the germline V gene. Trimming removed 0 bases from V and 9 bases from J; junction bases left unmatched: 3. The variable domain in full, completed from reference TRBV9 and TRBJ2-1, reads DSGVTQTPKHLITATGQRVTLRCSPRSGDLSVYWYQQSLDQGLQFLIQYYNGEERAKGNILERFSAQQFPDLHSELNLSSLELGDSALYFCASSVGLAGVEQFFGPGTRLTVL.

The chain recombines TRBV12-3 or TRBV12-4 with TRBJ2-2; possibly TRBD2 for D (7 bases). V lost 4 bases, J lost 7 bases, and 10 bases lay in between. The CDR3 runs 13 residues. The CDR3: CASSWGGHGELFF. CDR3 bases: TGTGCCAGCAGTTGGGGGGGACACGGGGAGCTGTTTTTT.